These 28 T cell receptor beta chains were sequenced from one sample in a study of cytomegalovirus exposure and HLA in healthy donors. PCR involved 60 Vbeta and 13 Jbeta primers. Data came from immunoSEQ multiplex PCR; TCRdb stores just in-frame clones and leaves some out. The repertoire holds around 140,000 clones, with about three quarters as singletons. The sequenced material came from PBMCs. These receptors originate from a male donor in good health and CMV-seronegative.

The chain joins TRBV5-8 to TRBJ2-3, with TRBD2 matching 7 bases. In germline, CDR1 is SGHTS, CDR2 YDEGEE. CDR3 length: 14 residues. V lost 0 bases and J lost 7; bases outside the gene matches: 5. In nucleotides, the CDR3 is TGTGCCAGCAGCTTGGACCAGCGGGGTCATACGCAGTATTTT. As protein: CASSLDQRGHTQYF. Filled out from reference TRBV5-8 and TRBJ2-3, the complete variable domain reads EAGVTQSPTHLIKTRGQQATLRCSPISGHTSVYWYQQALGLGLQFLLWYDEGEERNRGNFPPRFSGRQFPNYSSELNVNALELEDSALYLCASSLDQRGHTQYFGPGTRLTVL.

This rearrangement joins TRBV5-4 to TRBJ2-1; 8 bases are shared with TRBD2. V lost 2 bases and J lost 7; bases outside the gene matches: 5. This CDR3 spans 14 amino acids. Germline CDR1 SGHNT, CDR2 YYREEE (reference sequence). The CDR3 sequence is CASSFSGTRNEQFF. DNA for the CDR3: TGTGCCAGCAGCTTTTCCGGGACTAGAAATGAGCAGTTCTTC.

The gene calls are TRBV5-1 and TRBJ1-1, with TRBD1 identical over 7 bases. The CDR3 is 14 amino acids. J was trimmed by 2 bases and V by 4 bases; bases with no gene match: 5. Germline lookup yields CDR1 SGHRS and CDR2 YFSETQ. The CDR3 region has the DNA TGCGCCAGCAGCAAGGGACAGAGTAACACTGAAGCTTTCTTT. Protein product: CASSKGQSNTEAFF.

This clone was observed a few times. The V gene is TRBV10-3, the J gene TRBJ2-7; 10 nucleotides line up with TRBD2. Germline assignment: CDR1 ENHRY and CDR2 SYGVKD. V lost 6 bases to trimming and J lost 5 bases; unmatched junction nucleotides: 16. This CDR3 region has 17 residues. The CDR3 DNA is TGTGCCATCAGCGCGCTAGCGGGAGAGGGGGCAGGCGACGAGCAGTACTTC. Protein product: CAISALAGEGAGDEQYF.

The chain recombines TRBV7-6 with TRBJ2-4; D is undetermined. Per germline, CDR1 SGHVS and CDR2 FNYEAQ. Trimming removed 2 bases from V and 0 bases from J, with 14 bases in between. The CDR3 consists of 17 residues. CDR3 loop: CASSLSHTNLAKNIQYF. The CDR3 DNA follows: TGTGCCAGCAGCTTATCCCACACGAATCTAGCCAAAAACATTCAGTACTTC.

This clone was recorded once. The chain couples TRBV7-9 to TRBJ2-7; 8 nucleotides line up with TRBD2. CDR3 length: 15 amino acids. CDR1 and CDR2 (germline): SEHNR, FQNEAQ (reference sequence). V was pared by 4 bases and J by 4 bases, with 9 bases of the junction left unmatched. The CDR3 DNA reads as TGTGCCAGCAGCTCCCTATTCGAGCGGGGGTACGAGCAGTACTTC. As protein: CASSSLFERGYEQYF.

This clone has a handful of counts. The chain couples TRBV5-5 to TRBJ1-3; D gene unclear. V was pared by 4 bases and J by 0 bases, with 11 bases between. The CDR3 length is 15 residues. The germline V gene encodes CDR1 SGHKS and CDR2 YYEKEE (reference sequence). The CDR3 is CASSTTVVSGNTIYF. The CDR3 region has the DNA TGTGCCAGCAGCACCACAGTGGTCTCTGGAAACACCATATATTTT.

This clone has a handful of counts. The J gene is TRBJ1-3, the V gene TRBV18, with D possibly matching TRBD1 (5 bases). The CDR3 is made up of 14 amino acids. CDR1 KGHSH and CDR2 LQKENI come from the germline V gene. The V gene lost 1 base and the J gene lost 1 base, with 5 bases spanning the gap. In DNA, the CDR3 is TGTGCCAGCTCACCACAGGGGTCTGGAAACACCATATATTTT. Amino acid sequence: CASSPQGSGNTIYF. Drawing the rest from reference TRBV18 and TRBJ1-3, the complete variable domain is NAGVMQNPRHLVRRRGQEARLRCSPMKGHSHVYWYRQLPEEGLKFMVYLQKENIIDESGMPKERFSAEFPKEGPSILRIQQVVRGDSAAYFCASSPQGSGNTIYFGEGSWLTVV.

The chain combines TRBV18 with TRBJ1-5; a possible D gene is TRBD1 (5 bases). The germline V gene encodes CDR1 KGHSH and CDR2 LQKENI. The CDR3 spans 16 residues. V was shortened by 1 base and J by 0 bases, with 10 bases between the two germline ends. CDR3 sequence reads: CASSPRQLDSNQPQHF. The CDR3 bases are TGTGCCAGCTCACCACGACAGCTAGATAGCAATCAGCCCCAGCATTTT.

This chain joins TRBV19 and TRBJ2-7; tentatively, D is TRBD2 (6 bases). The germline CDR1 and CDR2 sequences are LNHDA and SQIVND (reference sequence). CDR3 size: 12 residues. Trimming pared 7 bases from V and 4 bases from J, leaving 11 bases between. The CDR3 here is CASNARGYEQYF. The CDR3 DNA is TGTGCCAGTAATGCCCGGGGGTACGAGCAGTACTTC.

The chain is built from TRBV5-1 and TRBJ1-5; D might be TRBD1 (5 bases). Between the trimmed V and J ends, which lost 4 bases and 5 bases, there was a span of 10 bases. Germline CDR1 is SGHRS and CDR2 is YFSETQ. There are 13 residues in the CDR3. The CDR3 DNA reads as TGCGCCAGCAGCGGAGGGGAGGATCAGCCCCAGCATTTT. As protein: CASSGGEDQPQHF.

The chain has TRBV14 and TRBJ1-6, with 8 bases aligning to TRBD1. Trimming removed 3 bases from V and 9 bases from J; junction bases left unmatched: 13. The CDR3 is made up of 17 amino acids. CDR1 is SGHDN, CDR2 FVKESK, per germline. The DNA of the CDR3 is TGTGCCAGCAGCCAGTACACCGGGACAGGATTATCTTCACCCCTCCACTTT. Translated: CASSQYTGTGLSSPLHF.

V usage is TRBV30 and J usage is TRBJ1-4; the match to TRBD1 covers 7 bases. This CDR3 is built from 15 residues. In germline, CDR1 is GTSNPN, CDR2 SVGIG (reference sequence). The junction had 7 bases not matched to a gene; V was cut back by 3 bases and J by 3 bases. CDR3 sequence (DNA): TGTGCCTGGAGCGCCAGGGGGGCTCCTAATGAAAAACTGTTTTTT. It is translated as CAWSARGAPNEKLFF.

The CDR3 here is CASSSPRDSYYGYTF. CDR3 sequence (DNA): TGTGCCAGCAGCTCTCCCCGGGACTCATACTATGGCTACACCTTC. This chain uses TRBV11-2 with TRBJ1-2, with D maybe TRBD1 (5 bases). The V end was cut by 4 bases, the J end by 3 bases, with 15 bases between. CDR3 length: 15 residues. Germline values: CDR1 SGHAT, CDR2 FQNNGV.

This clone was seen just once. The CDR3 loop is CASSFGQSYNEQFF. The CDR3 DNA reads TGCGCCAGCAGTTTTGGACAGTCCTACAATGAGCAGTTCTTC. The V call is TRBV5-1, the J call TRBJ2-1, with D maybe TRBD1 (6 bases). The CDR3 has 14 residues. V was cut by 5 bases and J by 1 base, with 10 bases left in between. The germline CDR1 and CDR2 sequences are SGHRS and YFSETQ.

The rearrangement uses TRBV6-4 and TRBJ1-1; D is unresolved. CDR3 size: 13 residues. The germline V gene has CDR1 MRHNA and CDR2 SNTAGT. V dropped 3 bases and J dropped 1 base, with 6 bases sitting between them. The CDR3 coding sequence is TGTGCCAGCAGTGAGCAGGCGAACACTGAAGCTTTCTTT. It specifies CASSEQANTEAFF.

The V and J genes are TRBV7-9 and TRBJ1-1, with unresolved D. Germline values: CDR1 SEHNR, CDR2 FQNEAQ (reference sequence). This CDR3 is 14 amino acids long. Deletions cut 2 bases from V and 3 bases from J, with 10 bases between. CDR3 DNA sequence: TGTGCCAGCAGCTTAAAGCGTTGGGACACTGAAGCTTTCTTT. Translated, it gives CASSLKRWDTEAFF.

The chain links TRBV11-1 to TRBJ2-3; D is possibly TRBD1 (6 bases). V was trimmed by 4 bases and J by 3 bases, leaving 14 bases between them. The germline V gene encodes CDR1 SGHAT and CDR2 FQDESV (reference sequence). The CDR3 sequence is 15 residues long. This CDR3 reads CASSSRNRVTDTQYF. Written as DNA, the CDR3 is TGTGCCAGCAGCTCTCGCAACAGGGTGACAGATACGCAGTATTTT.

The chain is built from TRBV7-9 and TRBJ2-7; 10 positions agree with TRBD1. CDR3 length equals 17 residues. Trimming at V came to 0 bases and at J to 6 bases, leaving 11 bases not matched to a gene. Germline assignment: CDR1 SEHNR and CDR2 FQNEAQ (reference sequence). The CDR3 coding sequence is TGTGCCAGCAGCTTAGCGCCTCCGGGACAGGGGAAGGGCGAGCAGTACTTC. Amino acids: CASSLAPPGQGKGEQYF.

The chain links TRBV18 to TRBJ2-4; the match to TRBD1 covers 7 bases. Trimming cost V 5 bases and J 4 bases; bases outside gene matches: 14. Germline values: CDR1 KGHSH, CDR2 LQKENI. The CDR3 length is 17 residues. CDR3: CASSSGQVGRAKNIQYF. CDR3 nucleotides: TGTGCCAGCTCATCAGGACAGGTCGGTAGGGCAAAAAACATTCAGTACTTC.

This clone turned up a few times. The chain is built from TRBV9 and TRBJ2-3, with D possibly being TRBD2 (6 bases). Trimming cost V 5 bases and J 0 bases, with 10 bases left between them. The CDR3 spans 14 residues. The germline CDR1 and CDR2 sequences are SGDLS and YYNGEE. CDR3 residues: CASSSGSSTDTQYF. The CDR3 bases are TGTGCCAGCAGTAGCGGTTCTAGCACAGATACGCAGTATTTT.

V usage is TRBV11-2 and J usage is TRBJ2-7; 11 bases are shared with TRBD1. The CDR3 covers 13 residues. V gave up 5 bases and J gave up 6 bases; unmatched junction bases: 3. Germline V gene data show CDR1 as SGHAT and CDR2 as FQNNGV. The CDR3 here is CASSPGTGGEQYF. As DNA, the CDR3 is TGTGCCAGCAGCCCAGGGACAGGGGGCGAGCAGTACTTC.

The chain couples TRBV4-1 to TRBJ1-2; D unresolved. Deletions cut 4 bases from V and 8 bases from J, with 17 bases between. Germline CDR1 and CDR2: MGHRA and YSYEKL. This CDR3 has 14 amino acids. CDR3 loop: CASSRAESGLGYTF. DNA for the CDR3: TGCGCCAGCAGCCGGGCGGAGTCGGGGTTGGGCTACACCTTC.

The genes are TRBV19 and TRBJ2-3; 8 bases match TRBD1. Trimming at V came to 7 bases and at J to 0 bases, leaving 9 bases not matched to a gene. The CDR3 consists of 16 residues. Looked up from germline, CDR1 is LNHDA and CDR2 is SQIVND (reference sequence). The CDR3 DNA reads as TGTGCCAGTAATAACAGGGGGTTATCTAGCACAGATACGCAGTATTTT. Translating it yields CASNNRGLSSTDTQYF.

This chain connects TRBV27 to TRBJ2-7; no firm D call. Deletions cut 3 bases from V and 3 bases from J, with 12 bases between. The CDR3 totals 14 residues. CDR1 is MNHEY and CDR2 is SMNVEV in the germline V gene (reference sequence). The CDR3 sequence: CASSFLNPGYEQYF. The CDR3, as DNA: TGTGCCAGCAGTTTCCTTAATCCGGGCTACGAGCAGTACTTC.

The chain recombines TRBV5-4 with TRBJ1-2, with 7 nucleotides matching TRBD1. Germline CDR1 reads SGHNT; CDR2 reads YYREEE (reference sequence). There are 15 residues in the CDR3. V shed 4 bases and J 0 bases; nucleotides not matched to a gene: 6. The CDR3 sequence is CASSPGQATNYGYTF. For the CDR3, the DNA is TGTGCCAGCAGCCCAGGACAGGCGACTAACTATGGCTACACCTTC. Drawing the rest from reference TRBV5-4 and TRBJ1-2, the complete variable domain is ETGVTQSPTHLIKTRGQQVTLRCSSQSGHNTVSWYQQALGQGPQFIFQYYREEENGRGNFPPRFSGLQFPNYSSELNVNALELDDSALYLCASSPGQATNYGYTFGSGTRLTVV.

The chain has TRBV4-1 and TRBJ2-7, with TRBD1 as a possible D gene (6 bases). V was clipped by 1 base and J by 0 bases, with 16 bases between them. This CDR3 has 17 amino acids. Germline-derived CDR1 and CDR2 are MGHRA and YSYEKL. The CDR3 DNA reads TGCGCCAGCAGCCAAGGGCTACGTAGGACAGTCTCCTACGAGCAGTACTTC. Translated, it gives CASSQGLRRTVSYEQYF.

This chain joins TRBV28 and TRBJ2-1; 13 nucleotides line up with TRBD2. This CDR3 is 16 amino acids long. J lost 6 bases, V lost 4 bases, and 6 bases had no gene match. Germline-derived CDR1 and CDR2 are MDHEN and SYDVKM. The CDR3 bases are TGTGCCAGCAGTTCCACTAGCGGGAGGGCCCTCAATGAGCAGTTCTTC. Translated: CASSSTSGRALNEQFF.